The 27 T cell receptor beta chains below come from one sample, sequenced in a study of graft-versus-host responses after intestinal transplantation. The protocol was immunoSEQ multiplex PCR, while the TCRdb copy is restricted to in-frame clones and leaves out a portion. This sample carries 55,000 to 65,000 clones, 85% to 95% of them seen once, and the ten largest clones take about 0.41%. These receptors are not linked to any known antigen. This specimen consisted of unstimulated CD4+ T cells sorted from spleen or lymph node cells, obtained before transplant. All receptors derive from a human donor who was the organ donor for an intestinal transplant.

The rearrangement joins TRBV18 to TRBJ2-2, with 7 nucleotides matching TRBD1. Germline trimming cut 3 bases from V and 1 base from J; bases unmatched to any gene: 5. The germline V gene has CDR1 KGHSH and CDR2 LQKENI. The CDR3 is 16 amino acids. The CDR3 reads CASSPPGQWNTGELFF. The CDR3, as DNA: TGTGCCAGCTCACCCCCGGGACAGTGGAACACCGGGGAGCTGTTTTTT.

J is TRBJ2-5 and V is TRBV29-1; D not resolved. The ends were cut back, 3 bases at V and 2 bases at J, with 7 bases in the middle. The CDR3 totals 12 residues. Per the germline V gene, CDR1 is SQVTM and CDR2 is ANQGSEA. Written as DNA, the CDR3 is TGCAGCGTTGAGCTCTTACAAGAGACCCAGTACTTC. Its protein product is CSVELLQETQYF.

For the CDR3, the DNA is TGCGCCAGCAGCTTACCGACAGGGGCCAACGTCCTGACTTTC. Amino acids: CASSLPTGANVLTF. This chain links TRBV5-1 with TRBJ2-6, with D uncertain. The V and J ends lost 2 bases and 4 bases respectively, with 7 bases between them. The CDR3 runs 14 residues. The germline V gene encodes CDR1 SGHRS and CDR2 YFSETQ.

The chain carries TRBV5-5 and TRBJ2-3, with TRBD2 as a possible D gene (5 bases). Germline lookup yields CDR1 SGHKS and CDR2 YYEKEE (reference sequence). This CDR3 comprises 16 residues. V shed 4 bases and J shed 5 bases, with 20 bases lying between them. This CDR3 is CASSPSRPLAQDTQYF. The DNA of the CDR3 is TGTGCCAGCAGCCCGTCCCGGCCCCTAGCCCAAGATACGCAGTATTTT.

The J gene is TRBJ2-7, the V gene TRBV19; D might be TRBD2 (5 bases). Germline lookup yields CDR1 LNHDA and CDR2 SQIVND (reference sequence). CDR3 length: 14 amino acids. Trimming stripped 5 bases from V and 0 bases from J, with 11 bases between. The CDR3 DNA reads TGTGCCAGTAGTTCCACTCGGGACTCCTACGAGCAGTACTTC. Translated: CASSSTRDSYEQYF. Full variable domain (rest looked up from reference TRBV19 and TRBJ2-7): DGGITQSPKYLFRKEGQNVTLSCEQNLNHDAMYWYRQDPGQGLRLIYYSQIVNDFQKGDIAEGYSVSREKKESFPLTVTSAQKNPTAFYLCASSSTRDSYEQYFGPGTRLTVT.

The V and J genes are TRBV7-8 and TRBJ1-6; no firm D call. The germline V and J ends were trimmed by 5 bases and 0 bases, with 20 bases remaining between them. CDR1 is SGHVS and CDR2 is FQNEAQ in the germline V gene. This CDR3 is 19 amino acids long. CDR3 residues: CASSPNSFQRSSYNSPLHF. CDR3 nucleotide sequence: TGTGCCAGCAGCCCAAACTCATTCCAGCGGAGCTCCTATAATTCACCCCTCCACTTT.

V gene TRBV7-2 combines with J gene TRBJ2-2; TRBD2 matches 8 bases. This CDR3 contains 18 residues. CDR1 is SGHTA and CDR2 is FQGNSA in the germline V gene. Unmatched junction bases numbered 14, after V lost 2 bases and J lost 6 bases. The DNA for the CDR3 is TGTGCCAGCAGCTTAAGTCGTGCGTCCGGGGGGGCGGCCGGGGAGCTGTTTTTT. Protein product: CASSLSRASGGAAGELFF.

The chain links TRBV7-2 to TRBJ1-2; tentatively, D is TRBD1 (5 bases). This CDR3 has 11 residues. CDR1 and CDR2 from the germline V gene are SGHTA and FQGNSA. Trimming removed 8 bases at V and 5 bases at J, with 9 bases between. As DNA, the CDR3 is TGTGCCAGCCGACAGACTTATGGCTACACCTTC. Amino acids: CASRQTYGYTF.

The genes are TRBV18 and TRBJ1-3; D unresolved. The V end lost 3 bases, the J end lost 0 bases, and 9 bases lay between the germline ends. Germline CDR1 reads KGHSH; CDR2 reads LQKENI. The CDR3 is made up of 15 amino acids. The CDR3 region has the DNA TGTGCCAGCTCACCTTCCGCCATCTCTGGAAACACCATATATTTT. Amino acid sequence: CASSPSAISGNTIYF.

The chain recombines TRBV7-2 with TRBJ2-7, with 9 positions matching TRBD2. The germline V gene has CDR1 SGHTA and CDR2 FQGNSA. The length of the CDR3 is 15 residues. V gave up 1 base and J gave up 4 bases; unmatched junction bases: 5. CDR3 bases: TGTGCCAGCAGCTTAGTGATAGCGGGGGAGTACGAGCAGTACTTC. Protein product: CASSLVIAGEYEQYF.

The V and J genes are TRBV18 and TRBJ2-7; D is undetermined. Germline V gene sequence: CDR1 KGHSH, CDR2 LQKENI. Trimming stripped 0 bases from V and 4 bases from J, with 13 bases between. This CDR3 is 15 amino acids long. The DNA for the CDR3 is TGTGCCAGCTCACCACCGGTGGCAGGAATGTACGAGCAGTACTTC. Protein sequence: CASSPPVAGMYEQYF.

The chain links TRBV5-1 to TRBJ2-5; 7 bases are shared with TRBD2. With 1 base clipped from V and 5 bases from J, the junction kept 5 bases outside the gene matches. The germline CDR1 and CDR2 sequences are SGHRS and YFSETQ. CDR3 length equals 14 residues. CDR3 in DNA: TGCGCCAGCAGCTTGTTCGGGGGGTCTGAGACCCAGTACTTC. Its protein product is CASSLFGGSETQYF.

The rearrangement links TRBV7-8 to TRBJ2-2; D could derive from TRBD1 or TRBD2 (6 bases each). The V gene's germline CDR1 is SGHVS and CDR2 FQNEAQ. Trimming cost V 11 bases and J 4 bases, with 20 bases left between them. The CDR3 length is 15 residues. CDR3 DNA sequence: TGTGCCCGCCGGCCCGCGGGGACAACCACCGGGGAGCTGTTTTTT. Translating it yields CARRPAGTTTGELFF. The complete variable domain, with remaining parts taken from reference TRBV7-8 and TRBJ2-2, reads GAGVSQSPRYKVAKRGQDVALRCDPISGHVSLFWYQQALGQGPEFLTYFQNEAQLDKSGLPSDRFFAERPEGSVSTLKIQRTQQEDSAVYLCARRPAGTTTGELFFGEGSRLTVL.

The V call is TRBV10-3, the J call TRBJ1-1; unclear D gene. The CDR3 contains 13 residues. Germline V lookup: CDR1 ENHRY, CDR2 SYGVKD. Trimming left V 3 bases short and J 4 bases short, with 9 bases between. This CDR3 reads CAISDLTVTEAFF. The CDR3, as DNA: TGTGCCATCAGTGACCTAACAGTCACTGAAGCTTTCTTT.

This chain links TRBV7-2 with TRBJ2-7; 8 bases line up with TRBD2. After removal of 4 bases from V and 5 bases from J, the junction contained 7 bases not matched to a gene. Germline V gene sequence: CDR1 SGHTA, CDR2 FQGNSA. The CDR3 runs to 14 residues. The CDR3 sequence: CASSYPGGAHEQYF. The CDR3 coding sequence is TGTGCCAGCAGCTACCCGGGAGGGGCTCACGAGCAGTACTTC.

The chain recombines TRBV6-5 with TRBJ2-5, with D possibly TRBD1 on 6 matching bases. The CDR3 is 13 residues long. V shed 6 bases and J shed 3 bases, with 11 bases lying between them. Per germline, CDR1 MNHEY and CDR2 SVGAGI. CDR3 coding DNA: TGTGCCAGCAGCAGGACAGAAAAAGAGACCCAGTACTTC. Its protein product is CASSRTEKETQYF.

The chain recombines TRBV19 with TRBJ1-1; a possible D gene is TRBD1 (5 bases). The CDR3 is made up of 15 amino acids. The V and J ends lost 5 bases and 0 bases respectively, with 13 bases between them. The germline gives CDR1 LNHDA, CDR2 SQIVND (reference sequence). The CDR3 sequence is CASSLRNRMNTEAFF. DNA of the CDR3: TGTGCCAGTAGTTTGAGGAACAGGATGAACACTGAAGCTTTCTTT. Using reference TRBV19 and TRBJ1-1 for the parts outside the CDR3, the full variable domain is DGGITQSPKYLFRKEGQNVTLSCEQNLNHDAMYWYRQDPGQGLRLIYYSQIVNDFQKGDIAEGYSVSREKKESFPLTVTSAQKNPTAFYLCASSLRNRMNTEAFFGQGTRLTVV.

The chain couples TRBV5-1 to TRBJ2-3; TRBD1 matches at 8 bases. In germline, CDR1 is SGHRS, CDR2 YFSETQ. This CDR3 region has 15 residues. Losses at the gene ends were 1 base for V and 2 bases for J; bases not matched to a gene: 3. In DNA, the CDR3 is TGCGCCAGCAGCTTGCCGACAGGGGACACAGATACGCAGTATTTT. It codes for CASSLPTGDTDTQYF.

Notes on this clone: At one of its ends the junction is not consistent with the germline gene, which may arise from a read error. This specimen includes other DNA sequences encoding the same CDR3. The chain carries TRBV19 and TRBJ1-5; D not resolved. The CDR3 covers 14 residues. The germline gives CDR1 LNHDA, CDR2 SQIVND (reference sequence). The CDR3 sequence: CASSIVQVNQPQHF. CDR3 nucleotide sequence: TGTGCTAGTAGTATAGTTCAGGTGAATCAGCCCCAGCATTTT. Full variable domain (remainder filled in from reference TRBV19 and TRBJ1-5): DGGITQSPKYLFRKEGQNVTLSCEQNLNHDAMYWYRQDPGQGLRLIYYSQIVNDFQKGDIAEGYSVSREKKESFPLTVTSAQKNPTAFYLCASSIVQVNQPQHFGDGTRLSIL.

DNA of the CDR3: TGTGCCAGCAGCACCCGGACAGGGGGTGGTGGCTACACCTTC. The encoded protein is CASSTRTGGGGYTF. The chain combines TRBV9 with TRBJ1-2; 10 positions agree with TRBD1. Germline loops: CDR1 SGDLS, CDR2 YYNGEE. The CDR3 loop spans 14 amino acids. V trimming: 4 bases; J trimming: 7 bases; junction bases outside the gene matches: 7.

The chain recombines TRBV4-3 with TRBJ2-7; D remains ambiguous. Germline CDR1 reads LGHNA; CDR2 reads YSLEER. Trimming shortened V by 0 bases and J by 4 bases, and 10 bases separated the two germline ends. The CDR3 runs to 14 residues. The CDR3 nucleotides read TGCGCCAGCAGCCAAGATCACCCAGGATACGAGCAGTACTTC. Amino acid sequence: CASSQDHPGYEQYF.

The CDR3 bases are TGTGCCAGCAGCCAAGATCCCGACACAGATACGCAGTATTTT. Its protein product is CASSQDPDTDTQYF. The rearrangement links TRBV4-2 to TRBJ2-3; D not certain. V was cut by 0 bases and J by 2 bases, with 6 bases left in between. The CDR3 loop spans 14 amino acids. Looked up from germline, CDR1 is LGHNA and CDR2 is YNFKEQ.

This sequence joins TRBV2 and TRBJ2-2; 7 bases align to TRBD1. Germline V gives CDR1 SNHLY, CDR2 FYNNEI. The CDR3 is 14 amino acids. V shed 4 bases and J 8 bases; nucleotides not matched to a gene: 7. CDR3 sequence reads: CASSGSRGYGELFF. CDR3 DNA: TGTGCCAGCAGTGGTAGCAGGGGGTATGGGGAGCTGTTTTTT.

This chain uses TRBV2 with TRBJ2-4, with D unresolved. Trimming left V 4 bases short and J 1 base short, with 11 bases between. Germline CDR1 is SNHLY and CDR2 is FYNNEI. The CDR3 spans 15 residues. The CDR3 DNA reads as TGTGCCAGCAGTGTTGGGGTTTTGGCCAAAAACATTCAGTACTTC. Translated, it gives CASSVGVLAKNIQYF.

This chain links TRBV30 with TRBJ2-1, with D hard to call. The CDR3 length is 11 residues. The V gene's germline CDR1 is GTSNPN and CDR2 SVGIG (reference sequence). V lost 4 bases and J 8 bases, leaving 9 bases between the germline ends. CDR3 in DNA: TGTGCCTGGATCGGTCTCTATGAGCAGTTCTTC. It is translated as CAWIGLYEQFF.

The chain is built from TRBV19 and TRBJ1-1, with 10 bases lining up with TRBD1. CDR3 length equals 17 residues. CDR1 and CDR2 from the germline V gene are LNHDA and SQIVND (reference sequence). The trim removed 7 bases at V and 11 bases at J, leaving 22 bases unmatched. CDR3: CASNPMQGTGELSTAFF. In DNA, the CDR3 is TGTGCCAGTAACCCCATGCAGGGGACAGGGGAATTATCAACCGCTTTCTTT. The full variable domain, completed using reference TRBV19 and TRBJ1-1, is DGGITQSPKYLFRKEGQNVTLSCEQNLNHDAMYWYRQDPGQGLRLIYYSQIVNDFQKGDIAEGYSVSREKKESFPLTVTSAQKNPTAFYLCASNPMQGTGELSTAFFGQGTRLTVV.

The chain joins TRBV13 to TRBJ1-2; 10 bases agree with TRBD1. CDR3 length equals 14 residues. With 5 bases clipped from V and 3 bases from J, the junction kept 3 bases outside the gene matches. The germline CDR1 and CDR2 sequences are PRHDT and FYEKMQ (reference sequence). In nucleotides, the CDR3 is TGTGCCAGCAGCCAGGACAGGGGGGACTATGGCTACACCTTC. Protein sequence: CASSQDRGDYGYTF. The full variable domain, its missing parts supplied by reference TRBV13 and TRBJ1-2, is AAGVIQSPRHLIKEKRETATLKCYPIPRHDTVYWYQQGPGQDPQFLISFYEKMQSDKGSIPDRFSAQQFSDYHSELNMSSLELGDSALYFCASSQDRGDYGYTFGSGTRLTVV.